The 16 T cell receptor beta chains below all came from one sample that was sequenced in a study of graft-versus-host responses after intestinal transplantation. Libraries were prepared by immunoSEQ multiplex PCR; TCRdb keeps only in-frame clonotypes and omits some of them. The repertoire holds over 80,000 clones, with roughly 90% as singletons. These receptors have no identified antigens. Sample: unstimulated CD8+ T cells sorted from spleen or lymph node cells, taken before transplant. These receptor sequences come from a human donor who was the organ donor for an intestinal transplant.

The chain joins TRBV5-3 to TRBJ2-2; TRBD1 matches at 9 bases. TRBV5-3 is given ORF status, its function remaining uncertain. This CDR3 region has 17 residues. V lost 4 bases, J lost 7 bases, and 14 bases stayed unmatched. CDR3 nucleotides: TGTGCCAGAAGCCCCAAGGTGGGGGACAGGGCGAACGGGGAGCTGTTTTTT. The encoded protein is CARSPKVGDRANGELFF.

The V gene is TRBV12-2, the J gene TRBJ2-5; the table calls TRBD1, which could not be checked here. TRBV12-2 is given as a pseudogene. The CDR3 has 15 amino acids. The CDR3 loop is CASRLAQVRQETQYF. The CDR3 DNA reads TGTGCAAGTCGCTTAGCGCAGGTAAGACAAGAGACCCAGTACTTC.

This rearrangement joins TRBV25-1 to TRBJ2-5, with no clear D. The DNA end lines up better with TRBJ2-7; the J call may be wrong. Germline lookup yields CDR1 MGHDK and CDR2 SYGVNS. The CDR3 runs 12 residues. The CDR3 loop reads CASSESKYEQYF. The CDR3 nucleotides read TGTGCCAGCAGTGAATCGAAATACGAGCAGTACTTC.

The rearrangement links TRBV13 to TRBJ2-1, with 7 bases lining up with TRBD2. V gave up 3 bases and J gave up 10 bases; unmatched junction bases: 12. The V gene's germline CDR1 is PRHDT and CDR2 FYEKMQ (reference sequence). This CDR3 region has 15 residues. CDR3 in DNA: TGTGCCAGCAGCTTCTCGGGGGGTGGGGTTCGGGAGCAGTTCTTC. It is translated as CASSFSGGGVREQFF.

The CDR3, as DNA: TGTGCCAGCAGCTTAGGCCTAGTCTATGAGCAGTTCTTC. It encodes CASSLGLVYEQFF. This chain joins TRBV11-2 and TRBJ2-1; D is unclear. V shed 1 base and J shed 8 bases, with 9 bases lying between them. This CDR3 is 13 amino acids long. Germline lookup yields CDR1 SGHAT and CDR2 FQNNGV.

The chain recombines TRBV28 with TRBJ1-1; no definite D call. Trimming removed 6 bases from V and 6 bases from J, with 14 bases in between. The CDR3 contains 13 residues. Germline V gene sequence: CDR1 MDHEN, CDR2 SYDVKM. The CDR3 spells CASRQTWAPEAFF. As DNA, the CDR3 is TGTGCCAGCAGACAGACATGGGCCCCTGAAGCTTTCTTT.

The chain joins TRBV4-3 to TRBJ2-1; D gene ambiguous. Trimming pared 0 bases from V and 9 bases from J, leaving 3 bases between. The CDR3 is 11 residues long. The germline V gene has CDR1 LGHNA and CDR2 YSLEER. The CDR3 DNA reads TGCGCCAGCAGCCAAGATAGTGAGCAGTTCTTC. Translated, it gives CASSQDSEQFF.

V and J are TRBV4-1 and TRBJ1-2, with D perhaps TRBD1 (6 bases). The V end lost 5 bases, the J end lost 3 bases, and 16 bases lay between the germline ends. CDR1 is MGHRA, CDR2 YSYEKL, per germline. The CDR3 has 15 amino acids. The DNA of the CDR3 is TGCGCCAGCAGCGCCCGGGACATATCCGACTATGGCTACACCTTC. Translated: CASSARDISDYGYTF.

This sequence joins TRBV29-1 and TRBJ1-1, with D possibly matching TRBD1 (6 bases). The V end lost 2 bases, the J end lost 6 bases, and 13 bases lay between the germline ends. The germline CDR1 and CDR2 sequences are SQVTM and ANQGSEA. This CDR3 has 13 amino acids. CDR3: CSVELAGDPEAFF. In DNA form, the CDR3 reads TGCAGCGTTGAACTGGCAGGGGACCCTGAAGCTTTCTTT.

The chain carries TRBV13 and TRBJ2-1; 8 bases map to TRBD2. This CDR3 comprises 13 residues. Germline values: CDR1 PRHDT, CDR2 FYEKMQ (reference sequence). The V and J ends lost 1 base and 13 bases, in that order; junction bases with no gene match: 6. The CDR3 sequence: CASSLASGGYQFF. DNA of the CDR3: TGTGCCAGCAGCTTAGCCAGCGGGGGCTATCAGTTCTTC.

This chain joins TRBV7-9 and TRBJ2-3, with D possibly matching TRBD1 (6 bases). The germline V gene encodes CDR1 SEHNR and CDR2 FQNEAQ (reference sequence). The CDR3 loop spans 13 amino acids. The V and J ends lost 2 bases and 6 bases respectively, with 9 bases between them. CDR3 in amino acids: CASSLPQGDTQYF. Written as DNA, the CDR3 is TGTGCCAGCAGCTTACCTCAGGGGGATACGCAGTATTTT. Combining the CDR3 with reference TRBV7-9 and TRBJ2-3 gives the whole variable domain DTGVSQNPRHKITKRGQNVTFRCDPISEHNRLYWYRQTLGQGPEFLTYFQNEAQLEKSRLLSDRFSAERPKGSFSTLEIQRTEQGDSAMYLCASSLPQGDTQYFGPGTRLTVL.

The V and J genes are TRBV2 and TRBJ1-4; 8 nucleotides agree with TRBD1. The V and J ends lost 3 bases and 3 bases, in that order; junction bases with no gene match: 6. The germline gives CDR1 SNHLY, CDR2 FYNNEI. This CDR3 has 16 residues. This chain's CDR3 is CASSDPPGQANEKLFF. The CDR3 region has the DNA TGTGCCAGCAGTGATCCTCCGGGACAGGCTAATGAAAAACTGTTTTTT.

V is TRBV9 and J is TRBJ2-5; D is unclear. CDR3 length equals 15 residues. V dropped 0 bases and J dropped 3 bases, with 12 bases sitting between them. The germline V gene has CDR1 SGDLS and CDR2 YYNGEE. The CDR3 spells CASSVDFSSEETQYF. CDR3 in DNA: TGTGCCAGCAGCGTAGATTTTAGCTCTGAAGAGACCCAGTACTTC.

The rearrangement links TRBV5-1 to TRBJ2-5; D is perhaps TRBD2 (5 bases). CDR1 is SGHRS and CDR2 is YFSETQ in the germline V gene. The length of the CDR3 is 17 residues. The ends were cut back, 4 bases at V and 2 bases at J, with 21 bases in the middle. The CDR3: CASSGLGRVGGQETQYF. The CDR3 DNA sequence: TGCGCCAGCAGCGGCCTGGGTAGGGTTGGAGGACAAGAGACCCAGTACTTC.

The rearrangement links TRBV9 to TRBJ2-1; D gene ambiguous. V lost 0 bases, J lost 9 bases, and 7 bases lay in between. The CDR3 has 12 amino acids. CDR1 is SGDLS, CDR2 YYNGEE, per germline. CDR3 bases: TGTGCCAGCAGCGTAGATAGGAGTGAGCAGTTCTTC. This codes for CASSVDRSEQFF.

This chain joins TRBV5-6 and TRBJ1-6; D gene uncertain. V was shortened by 0 bases and J by 13 bases, with 14 bases between the two germline ends. Germline V gives CDR1 SGHDT, CDR2 YYEEEE. This CDR3 region has 14 residues. In DNA form, the CDR3 reads TGTGCCAGCAGCTTGGGTCGGGGATGGATCCCCCTCCACTTT. It translates to CASSLGRGWIPLHF.